What follows are 29 T cell receptor beta chains derived from one specimen sequenced in a study of blood T cell repertoires in COVID-19. TCRdb's copy holds only in-frame clones and misses some; the assay was immunoSEQ multiplex PCR. The sample holds around 620,000 clones; about nine tenths are singletons and the top ten take roughly 0.25%. Sequencing was performed on peripheral blood. The receptors were gathered from a woman aged 18 to 35 with acute or convalescent COVID-19.

The rearrangement links TRBV5-6 to TRBJ1-2; 7 nucleotides line up with TRBD1. The CDR3 consists of 15 residues. Trimming took 2 bases from V and 4 from J; bases not matched to a gene: 8. Germline V gene data show CDR1 as SGHDT and CDR2 as YYEEEE. The CDR3 nucleotides read TGTGCCAGCAGCTTTATTACAGGGGAGGTCTATGGCTACACCTTC. This encodes CASSFITGEVYGYTF. Together with reference TRBV5-6 and TRBJ1-2, the CDR3 gives the full variable domain: DAGVTQSPTHLIKTRGQQVTLRCSPKSGHDTVSWYQQALGQGPQFIFQYYEEEERQRGNFPDRFSGHQFPNYSSELNVNALLLGDSALYLCASSFITGEVYGYTFGSGTRLTVV.

The rearrangement links TRBV10-3 to TRBJ1-1; 7 bases are a match to TRBD1. Germline V gene sequence: CDR1 ENHRY, CDR2 SYGVKD. The CDR3 covers 13 residues. The CDR3 is CAPRSGQVTEAFF. The CDR3 region has the DNA TGTGCTCCTAGGTCCGGACAGGTCACTGAAGCTTTCTTT.

The chain is built from TRBV23-1 and TRBJ1-1, with D unresolved. TRBV23-1 is identified as an open reading frame with a role that is uncertain. The length of the CDR3 is 13 residues. V lost 4 bases, J lost 5 bases, and 11 bases lay in between. CDR3 loop: CASSREVGTEAFF. The CDR3 DNA follows: TGCGCCAGCAGTCGGGAGGTGGGGACTGAAGCTTTCTTT.

The J gene is TRBJ2-3, the V gene TRBV27; 12 nucleotides line up with TRBD2. The CDR3 is made up of 19 amino acids. V shed 0 bases, J shed 2 bases, and the junction held 9 bases outside the gene matches. Germline values: CDR1 MNHEY, CDR2 SMNVEV (reference sequence). The CDR3 DNA reads as TGTGCCAGCAGTTTATCGGCTAGCGGGGGGGCCACAAACACAGATACGCAGTATTTT. Residues: CASSLSASGGATNTDTQYF.

The V gene is TRBV13, the J gene TRBJ2-1; maybe TRBD2 (7 bases). Trimming took off 4 bases at V and 6 bases at J, with 13 bases between the two ends. This CDR3 has 14 amino acids. Germline V gene data show CDR1 as PRHDT and CDR2 as FYEKMQ (reference sequence). The CDR3 DNA sequence: TGTGCCAGCAGCTCCCCGCGGGGGCGCAATGAGCAGTTCTTC. It yields the protein CASSSPRGRNEQFF.

This chain uses TRBV5-4 with TRBJ1-2; 9 bases align to TRBD1. Trimming removed 4 bases from V and 4 bases from J; junction bases left unmatched: 8. This CDR3 has 15 amino acids. Germline CDR1 reads SGHNT; CDR2 reads YYREEE (reference sequence). The CDR3 loop is CASSKGQGFLYGYTF. CDR3 bases: TGTGCCAGCAGCAAGGGACAGGGCTTTCTCTATGGCTACACCTTC. The entire variable domain, with the rest obtained from reference TRBV5-4 and TRBJ1-2, is as follows: ETGVTQSPTHLIKTRGQQVTLRCSSQSGHNTVSWYQQALGQGPQFIFQYYREEENGRGNFPPRFSGLQFPNYSSELNVNALELDDSALYLCASSKGQGFLYGYTFGSGTRLTVV.

This clone was recorded only once. The rearrangement links TRBV24-1 to TRBJ2-2, with no clear D. This CDR3 is built from 12 residues. With 7 bases removed from V and 4 bases from J, the gap between germline ends came to 6 bases. Germline V lookup: CDR1 KGHDR, CDR2 SFDVKD. DNA of the CDR3: TGTGCCACCAGAACTGTCACCGGGGAGCTGTTTTTT. Its protein product is CATRTVTGELFF.

This chain uses TRBV2 with TRBJ1-2, with 9 bases fitting TRBD1. The V and J ends lost 7 bases and 4 bases, in that order; junction bases with no gene match: 10. The CDR3 contains 15 residues. CDR1 is SNHLY, CDR2 FYNNEI, per germline. CDR3 sequence reads: CASTLPRGQGYGYTF. CDR3 DNA sequence: TGTGCCAGCACATTACCACGGGGACAGGGCTATGGCTACACCTTC.

This clone came up a few times. The V and J genes are TRBV6-6 and TRBJ2-5; unclear D gene. The germline V and J ends were trimmed by 9 bases and 1 base, with 9 bases remaining between them. CDR1 and CDR2 from the germline V gene are MNHNY and SVGAGI (reference sequence). CDR3 length: 12 amino acids. The CDR3 protein is CASQWAQETQYF. The CDR3 DNA sequence: TGTGCCAGTCAATGGGCCCAAGAGACCCAGTACTTC.

The chain carries TRBV30 and TRBJ1-4; 8 bases are a match to TRBD1. This CDR3 is built from 12 residues. Germline CDR1 is GTSNPN and CDR2 is SVGIG (reference sequence). Losses at the gene ends were 3 bases for V and 6 bases for J; bases not matched to a gene: 0. In nucleotides, the CDR3 is TGTGCCTGGAGGGACAGGGATGAAAAACTGTTTTTT. It specifies CAWRDRDEKLFF.

About this clone: A much larger clone differs by one base, so this may be a read error. The chain links TRBV2 to TRBJ1-2; 7 bases line up with TRBD1. CDR1 and CDR2 from the germline V gene are SNHLY and FYNNEI. Trimming cost V 6 bases and J 2 bases; bases outside gene matches: 3. The CDR3 extends over 13 amino acids. The CDR3 protein is CASSPTGNYGYTF. The DNA of the CDR3 is TGTGCCAGCAGCCCGACAGGGAACTATGGCTACACCTTC.

This rearrangement joins TRBV6-1 to TRBJ2-7; D ambiguous. This CDR3 region has 17 residues. With 0 bases removed from V and 3 bases from J, the gap between germline ends came to 18 bases. Per germline, CDR1 MNHNS and CDR2 SASEGT. CDR3 in DNA: TGTGCCAGCAGTGAAGCTCTCGGAGTCCTACTGTTCTACGAGCAGTACTTC. It yields the protein CASSEALGVLLFYEQYF.

This clone was picked up a small number of times. V usage is TRBV7-9 and J usage is TRBJ1-4; 7 positions agree with TRBD1. Germline CDR1 SEHNR, CDR2 FQNEAQ (reference sequence). J gave up 8 bases and V 6 bases, and 9 bases lay outside the gene matches. This CDR3 region has 14 residues. The CDR3 loop is CASSHRGQSEKLFF. The CDR3 bases are TGTGCCAGCAGTCACCGGGGACAGTCGGAAAAACTGTTTTTT.

V is TRBV12-5 and J is TRBJ2-1; 9 bases are a match to TRBD2. J was trimmed by 6 bases and V by 2 bases; bases with no gene match: 5. Germline V CDR1 and CDR2: LGHNT, FRNRAP. The length of the CDR3 is 15 residues. The CDR3 DNA reads TGTGCTAGTGGTTTGCGGCTAGCGGGGTTCAATGAGCAGTTCTTC. Its translation is CASGLRLAGFNEQFF.

V and J are TRBV5-1 and TRBJ2-1; a possible D gene is TRBD1 (5 bases). The V end lost 4 bases, the J end lost 9 bases, and 11 bases lay between the germline ends. CDR1 and CDR2 from the germline V gene are SGHRS and YFSETQ. The CDR3 sequence is 12 residues long. The DNA for the CDR3 is TGCGCCAGCAGCCAGACAGTCGGTGAGCAGTTCTTC. Its protein product is CASSQTVGEQFF.

The CDR3 reads CSAPAYNEQFF. CDR3 sequence (DNA): TGCAGTGCTCCTGCCTACAATGAGCAGTTCTTC. The chain has TRBV20-1 and TRBJ2-1; D remains ambiguous. The V gene lost 5 bases and the J gene lost 2 bases, with 4 bases spanning the gap. The CDR3 has 11 residues. Germline lookup yields CDR1 DFQATT and CDR2 SNEGSKA (reference sequence).

The chain is built from TRBV19 and TRBJ2-7, with 12 bases lining up with TRBD1. V shed 5 bases and J 5 bases; nucleotides not matched to a gene: 10. The CDR3 runs to 16 residues. Looked up from germline, CDR1 is LNHDA and CDR2 is SQIVND (reference sequence). As DNA, the CDR3 is TGTGCCAGTAGTGATTGGGGACAGGGGGCTGTCAACGAGCAGTACTTC. Its protein product is CASSDWGQGAVNEQYF.

This clone was picked up a small number of times. Compared with germline, one end of the junction differs, possibly owing to a read error. The V and J genes are TRBV29-1 and TRBJ1-4; D is unresolved. This CDR3 region has 10 residues. CDR1 is SQVTM, CDR2 ANQGSEA, per germline. CDR3 in DNA: TGCAGCGTTGATAACGGAGTGAGTTCTTTT. Translating gives CSVDNGVSSF.

The chain's CDR3 is CASSKGEGTEAFF. As DNA, the CDR3 is TGTGCCAGCAGCAAGGGCGAAGGAACTGAAGCTTTCTTT. The rearrangement uses TRBV21-1 and TRBJ1-1; the table assigns TRBD1, which was not confirmed against the DNA. TRBV21-1 has pseudogene status. CDR3 length equals 13 residues.

The CDR3 is CASSLALTGSTEAFF. CDR3 DNA sequence: TGTGCCAGCAGCTTAGCTCTGACAGGGAGCACTGAAGCTTTCTTT. This chain uses TRBV7-9 with TRBJ1-1; 7 bases match TRBD1. V dropped 0 bases and J dropped 4; count of bases not matched to a gene: 5. The CDR3 is made up of 15 amino acids. The germline V gene has CDR1 SEHNR and CDR2 FQNEAQ (reference sequence). Drawing the rest from reference TRBV7-9 and TRBJ1-1, the complete variable domain is DTGVSQNPRHKITKRGQNVTFRCDPISEHNRLYWYRQTLGQGPEFLTYFQNEAQLEKSRLLSDRFSAERPKGSFSTLEIQRTEQGDSAMYLCASSLALTGSTEAFFGQGTRLTVV.

The V gene is TRBV6-5, the J gene TRBJ1-2, with D unclear. The CDR3 covers 13 residues. Between the trimmed V and J ends, which lost 2 bases and 5 bases, there was a span of 9 bases. Germline assignment: CDR1 MNHEY and CDR2 SVGAGI. CDR3 coding DNA: TGTGCCAGCAGTTACGCCCCAGCGTATGGCTACACCTTC. Its protein is CASSYAPAYGYTF.

The chain uses TRBV6-6 and TRBJ1-5; TRBD1 might be the D (5 bases). The CDR3 runs 16 residues. Germline V CDR1 and CDR2: MNHNY, SVGAGI (reference sequence). V dropped 5 bases and J dropped 1 base, with 15 bases sitting between them. In DNA, the CDR3 is TGTGCCAGCAGTCCCCGGCGGACAAGGAGCAATCAGCCCCAGCATTTT. The encoded protein is CASSPRRTRSNQPQHF.

Remarks on this clone: This could be a read error, since a much larger clone is one nucleotide away. The chain employs TRBV11-1 and TRBJ1-1; tentatively, D is TRBD1 (5 bases). Germline CDR1 and CDR2: SGHAT and FQDESV (reference sequence). The CDR3 is 12 amino acids. Between the trimmed V and J ends, which lost 2 bases and 4 bases, there was a span of 5 bases. CDR3 amino acids: CASSLRGTEAFF. In DNA form, the CDR3 reads TGTGCCAGCAGCTTAAGGGGCACTGAAGCTTTCTTT. The variable domain in full, with the rest retrieved from reference TRBV11-1 and TRBJ1-1, is EAEVAQSPRYKITEKSQAVAFWCDPISGHATLYWYRQILGQGPELLVQFQDESVVDDSQLPKDRFSAERLKGVDSTLKIQPAELGDSAMYLCASSLRGTEAFFGQGTRLTVV.

This rearrangement joins TRBV12-3 or TRBV12-4 to TRBJ1-2; D not resolved. Trimming took 1 base from V and 8 from J, leaving 8 bases between them. This CDR3 comprises 12 residues. CDR3 in DNA: TGTGCCAGCAGTTTAGGGGCGACCGGCTACACCTTC. Its translation: CASSLGATGYTF.

The chain combines TRBV5-1 with TRBJ1-1; 7 nucleotides match TRBD1. Per germline, CDR1 SGHRS and CDR2 YFSETQ. V was clipped by 5 bases and J by 4 bases; unmatched bases: 8. This CDR3 region has 14 residues. The CDR3 region is CASSGTVIGTEAFF. As DNA, the CDR3 is TGCGCCAGCAGTGGGACAGTTATCGGCACTGAAGCTTTCTTT.

The chain uses TRBV7-2 and TRBJ2-1; D not resolved. Germline loops: CDR1 SGHTA, CDR2 FQGNSA. V lost 7 bases, J lost 8 bases, and 18 bases lay in between. This CDR3 has 14 amino acids. This chain's CDR3 is CASTAYESHHEQFF. The CDR3 DNA reads TGTGCCAGCACCGCCTACGAGAGTCATCATGAGCAGTTCTTC.

The genes are TRBV9 and TRBJ1-2; TRBD1 matches at 10 bases. V was clipped by 3 bases and J by 8 bases; unmatched bases: 4. Per germline, CDR1 SGDLS and CDR2 YYNGEE. The CDR3 runs 13 residues. CDR3 region: CASSAWDRGGYTF. The CDR3 DNA is TGTGCCAGCAGCGCGTGGGACAGGGGCGGCTACACCTTC.

The rearrangement links TRBV7-9 to TRBJ2-7; D uncertain. This CDR3 has 13 residues. With 5 bases removed from V and 0 bases from J, the gap between germline ends came to 8 bases. Germline values: CDR1 SEHNR, CDR2 FQNEAQ (reference sequence). The CDR3 is CASSRSPSYEQYF. Written as DNA, the CDR3 is TGTGCCAGCAGCCGTAGTCCCTCCTACGAGCAGTACTTC.

CDR3 residues: CASSLAKTSPSTDTQYF. The CDR3 DNA is TGCGCCAGCAGCTTGGCCAAGACTTCTCCTAGCACAGATACGCAGTATTTT. The chain has TRBV5-1 and TRBJ2-3; D is unclear. Trimming took off 0 bases at V and 0 bases at J, with 14 bases between the two ends. In germline, CDR1 is SGHRS, CDR2 YFSETQ. The CDR3 sequence is 17 residues long.